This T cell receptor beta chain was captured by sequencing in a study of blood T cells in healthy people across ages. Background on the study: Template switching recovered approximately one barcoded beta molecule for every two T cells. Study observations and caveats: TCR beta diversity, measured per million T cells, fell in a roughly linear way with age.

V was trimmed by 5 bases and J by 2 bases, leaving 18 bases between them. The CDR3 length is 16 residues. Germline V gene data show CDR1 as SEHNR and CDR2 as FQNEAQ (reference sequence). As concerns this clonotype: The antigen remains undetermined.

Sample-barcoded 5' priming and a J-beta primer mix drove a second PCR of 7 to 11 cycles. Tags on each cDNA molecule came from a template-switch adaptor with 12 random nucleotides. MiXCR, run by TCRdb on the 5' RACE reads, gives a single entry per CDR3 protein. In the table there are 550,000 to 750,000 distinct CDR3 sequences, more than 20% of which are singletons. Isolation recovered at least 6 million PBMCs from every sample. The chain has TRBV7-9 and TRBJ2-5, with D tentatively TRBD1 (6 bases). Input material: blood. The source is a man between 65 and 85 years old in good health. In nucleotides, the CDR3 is TGTGCCAGCAGCCCCCCGGGACAATGGATTCAAGAGACCCAGTACTTC. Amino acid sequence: CASSPPGQWIQETQYF.